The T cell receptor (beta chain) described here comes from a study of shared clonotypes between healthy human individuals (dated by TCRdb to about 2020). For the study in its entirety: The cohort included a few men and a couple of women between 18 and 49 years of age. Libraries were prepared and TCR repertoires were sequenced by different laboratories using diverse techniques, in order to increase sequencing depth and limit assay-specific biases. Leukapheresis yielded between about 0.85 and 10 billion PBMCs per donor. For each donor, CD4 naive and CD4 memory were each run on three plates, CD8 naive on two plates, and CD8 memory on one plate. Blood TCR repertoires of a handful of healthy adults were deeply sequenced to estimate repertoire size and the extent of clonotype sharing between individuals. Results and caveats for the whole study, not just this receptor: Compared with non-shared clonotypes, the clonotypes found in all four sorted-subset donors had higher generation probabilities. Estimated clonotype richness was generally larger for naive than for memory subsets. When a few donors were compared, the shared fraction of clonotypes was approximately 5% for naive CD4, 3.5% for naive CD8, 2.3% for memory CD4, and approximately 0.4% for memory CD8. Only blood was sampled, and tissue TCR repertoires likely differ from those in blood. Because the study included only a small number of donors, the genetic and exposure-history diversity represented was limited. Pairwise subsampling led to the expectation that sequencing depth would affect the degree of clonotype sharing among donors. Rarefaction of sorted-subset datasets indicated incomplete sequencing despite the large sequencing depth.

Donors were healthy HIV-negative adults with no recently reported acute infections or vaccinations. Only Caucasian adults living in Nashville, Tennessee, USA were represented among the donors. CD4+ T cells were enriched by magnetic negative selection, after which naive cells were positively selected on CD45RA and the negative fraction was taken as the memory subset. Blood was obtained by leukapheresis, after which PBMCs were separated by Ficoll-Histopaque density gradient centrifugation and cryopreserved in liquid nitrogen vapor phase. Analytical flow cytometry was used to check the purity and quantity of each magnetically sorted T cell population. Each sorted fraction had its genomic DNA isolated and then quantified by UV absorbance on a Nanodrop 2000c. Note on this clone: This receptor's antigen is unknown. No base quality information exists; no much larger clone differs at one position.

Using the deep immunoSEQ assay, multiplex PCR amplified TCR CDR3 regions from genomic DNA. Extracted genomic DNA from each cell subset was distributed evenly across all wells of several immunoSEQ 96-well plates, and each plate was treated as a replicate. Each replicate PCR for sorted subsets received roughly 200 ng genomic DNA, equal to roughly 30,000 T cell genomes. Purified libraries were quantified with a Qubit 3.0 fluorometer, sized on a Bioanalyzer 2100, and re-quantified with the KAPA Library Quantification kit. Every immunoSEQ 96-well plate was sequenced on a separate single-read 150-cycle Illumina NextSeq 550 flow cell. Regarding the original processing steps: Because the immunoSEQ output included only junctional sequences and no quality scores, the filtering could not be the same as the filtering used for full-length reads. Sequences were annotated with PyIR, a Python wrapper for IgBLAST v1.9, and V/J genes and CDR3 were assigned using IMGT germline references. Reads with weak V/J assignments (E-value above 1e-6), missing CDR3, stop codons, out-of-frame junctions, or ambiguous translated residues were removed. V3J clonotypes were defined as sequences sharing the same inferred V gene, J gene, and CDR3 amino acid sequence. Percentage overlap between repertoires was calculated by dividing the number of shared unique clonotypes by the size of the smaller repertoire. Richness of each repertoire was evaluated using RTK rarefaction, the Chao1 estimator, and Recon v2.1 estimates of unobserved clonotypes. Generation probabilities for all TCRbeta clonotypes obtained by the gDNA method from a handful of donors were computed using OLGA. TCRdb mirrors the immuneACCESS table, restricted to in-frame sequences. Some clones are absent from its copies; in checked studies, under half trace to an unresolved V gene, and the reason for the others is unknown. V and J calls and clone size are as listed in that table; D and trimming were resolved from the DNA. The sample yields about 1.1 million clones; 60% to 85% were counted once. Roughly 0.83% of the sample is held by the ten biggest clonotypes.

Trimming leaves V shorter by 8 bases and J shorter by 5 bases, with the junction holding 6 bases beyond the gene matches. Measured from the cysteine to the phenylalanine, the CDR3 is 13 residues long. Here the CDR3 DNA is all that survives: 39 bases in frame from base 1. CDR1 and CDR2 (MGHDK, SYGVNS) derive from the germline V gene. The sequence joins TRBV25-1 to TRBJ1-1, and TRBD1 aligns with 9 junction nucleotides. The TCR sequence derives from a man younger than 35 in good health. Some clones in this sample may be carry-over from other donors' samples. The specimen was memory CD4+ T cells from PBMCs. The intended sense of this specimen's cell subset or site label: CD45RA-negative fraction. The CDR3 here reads CASGRDRATEAFF. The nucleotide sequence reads TGTGCCAGCGGACGGGACAGGGCAACTGAAGCTTTCTTT.